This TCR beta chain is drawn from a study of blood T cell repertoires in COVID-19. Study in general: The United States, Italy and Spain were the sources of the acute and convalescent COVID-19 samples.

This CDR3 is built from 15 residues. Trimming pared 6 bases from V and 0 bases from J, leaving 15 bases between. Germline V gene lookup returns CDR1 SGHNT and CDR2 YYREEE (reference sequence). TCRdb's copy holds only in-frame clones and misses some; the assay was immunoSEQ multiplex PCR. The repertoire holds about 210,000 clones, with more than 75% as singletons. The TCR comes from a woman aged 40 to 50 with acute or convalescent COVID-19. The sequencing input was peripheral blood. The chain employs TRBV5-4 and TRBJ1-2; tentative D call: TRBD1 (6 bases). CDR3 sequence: CASNRVHGPNYGYTF. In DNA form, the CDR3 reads TGTGCCAGCAACAGGGTTCACGGCCCTAACTATGGCTACACCTTC.